The 9 T cell receptor beta chains in this list originate from one sample, sequenced in a study of blood T cells in healthy people across ages. It was with a sample-barcoded 5' primer and a J-beta primer mix that a second PCR of roughly 7 to 12 cycles was run. Each CDR3 protein is one row after TCRdb ran MiXCR on the 5' RACE reads. The sample lists 700,000 or so distinct CDR3 sequences; about a fifth were seen once. The sample comprised blood. Every receptor here comes from a man in his 70s in good health.

The rearrangement uses TRBV20-1 and TRBJ1-5; 10 bases map to TRBD1. In germline, CDR1 is DFQATT, CDR2 SNEGSKA (reference sequence). The CDR3 runs 15 residues. The V segment lost 4 bases and the J segment 6 bases; nucleotides outside the gene matches: 9. The CDR3 DNA is TGCAGTGCTATACGTGGACAGGGGGGCGGTCAGCCCCAGCATTTT. Protein product: CSAIRGQGGGQPQHF.

The chain employs TRBV28 and TRBJ2-1; D gene ambiguous. The V end lost 8 bases, the J end lost 5 bases, and 13 bases lay between the germline ends. Germline V gene sequence: CDR1 MDHEN, CDR2 SYDVKM. This CDR3 contains 13 residues. CDR3 DNA sequence: TGTGCCAGCTGTAGCAACTTAAACAATGAGCAGTTCTTC. It specifies CASCSNLNNEQFF.

This chain uses TRBV6-5 with TRBJ2-3; 10 bases are a match to TRBD2. CDR1 and CDR2 from the germline V gene are MNHEY and SVGAGI. This CDR3 spans 17 amino acids. After removal of 2 bases from V and 0 bases from J, the junction contained 5 bases not matched to a gene. The CDR3 here is CASSYTVTSGSTDTQYF. The CDR3 nucleotides are TGTGCCAGCAGTTACACCGTGACTAGCGGGAGCACAGATACGCAGTATTTT.

A few counts support this clonotype. V and J are TRBV5-5 and TRBJ2-5, with D tentatively TRBD1 (6 bases). The CDR3 covers 15 residues. Trimming took off 4 bases at V and 2 bases at J, with 15 bases between the two ends. Germline V gene sequence: CDR1 SGHKS, CDR2 YYEKEE (reference sequence). The CDR3 region has the DNA TGTGCCAGCAGCATAATACAGGGAGATCAAGAGACCCAGTACTTC. Translated, it gives CASSIIQGDQETQYF.

This chain uses TRBV20-1 with TRBJ1-1; D gene ambiguous. The CDR3 loop spans 16 amino acids. Trimming left V 2 bases short and J 1 base short, with 17 bases between. The germline V gene has CDR1 DFQATT and CDR2 SNEGSKA (reference sequence). The CDR3 DNA sequence: TGCAGTGCTAGATTGGCGTTTGGGGTTTCGAACACTGAAGCTTTCTTT. Translating it yields CSARLAFGVSNTEAFF.

This clonotype was seen a few times. V is TRBV20-1 and J is TRBJ1-5; the match to TRBD1 covers 9 bases. Trimming took 6 bases from V and 6 from J; bases not matched to a gene: 12. In germline, CDR1 is DFQATT, CDR2 SNEGSKA (reference sequence). This CDR3 is 15 amino acids long. The CDR3 protein is CSAVLGTGTSQPQHF. For the CDR3, the DNA is TGCAGTGCCGTGCTGGGGACAGGGACGAGTCAGCCCCAGCATTTT.

The genes are TRBV7-2 and TRBJ2-7, with 10 bases fitting TRBD2. Losses at the gene ends were 6 bases for V and 0 bases for J; bases not matched to a gene: 5. Per the germline V gene, CDR1 is SGHTA and CDR2 is FQGNSA. CDR3 length: 15 residues. CDR3 sequence (DNA): TGTGCCAGCAGGTCCCTAGCGGGAGACTCCTACGAGCAGTACTTC. This gives the protein CASRSLAGDSYEQYF.

The rearrangement links TRBV6-2 or TRBV6-3 to TRBJ1-4, with D perhaps TRBD1 (6 bases). Trimming left V 5 bases short and J 8 bases short, with 12 bases between. CDR3 length: 13 residues. Germline V CDR1 and CDR2: MNHEY, SVGEGT. Here the CDR3 DNA reads TGTGCCAGCAGTCAGGACAGCGAAGAAAAACTGTTTTTT. The encoded protein is CASSQDSEEKLFF.

This chain connects TRBV13 to TRBJ2-1; D not certain. The germline gives CDR1 PRHDT, CDR2 FYEKMQ (reference sequence). The CDR3 loop spans 13 amino acids. Trimming stripped 5 bases from V and 6 bases from J, with 11 bases between. CDR3: CASSPQAFNEQFF. DNA of the CDR3: TGTGCCAGCAGCCCCCAGGCTTTCAATGAGCAGTTCTTC.